Below are 25 T cell receptor beta chains sequenced from a single sample in a study of blood T cell repertoires in COVID-19. Repertoires were generated with immunoSEQ multiplex PCR, while TCRdb's copy carries only in-frame clones and drops some. The table has 130,000 to 150,000 clones, around nine tenths seen once. Input material: peripheral blood. The source is a woman in her thirties or forties with acute or convalescent COVID-19.

The chain recombines TRBV7-2 with TRBJ1-5; 7 positions match TRBD1. CDR1 is SGHTA and CDR2 is FQGNSA in the germline V gene. This CDR3 spans 15 amino acids. J was trimmed by 3 bases and V by 1 base; bases with no gene match: 3. The CDR3: CASSLGGQINQPQHF. The CDR3 DNA sequence: TGTGCCAGCAGCTTAGGGGGACAGATCAATCAGCCCCAGCATTTT.

This chain joins TRBV7-9 and TRBJ1-1, with TRBD1 matching 7 bases. The V segment lost 4 bases and the J segment 0 bases; nucleotides outside the gene matches: 2. The V gene's germline CDR1 is SEHNR and CDR2 FQNEAQ (reference sequence). The CDR3 consists of 14 residues. The DNA for the CDR3 is TGTGCCAGCAGCTCGCAGGGGGTGAACACTGAAGCTTTCTTT. Its protein is CASSSQGVNTEAFF. The entire variable domain, with the rest obtained from reference TRBV7-9 and TRBJ1-1, is as follows: DTGVSQNPRHKITKRGQNVTFRCDPISEHNRLYWYRQTLGQGPEFLTYFQNEAQLEKSRLLSDRFSAERPKGSFSTLEIQRTEQGDSAMYLCASSSQGVNTEAFFGQGTRLTVV.

CDR3 loop: CASSQEGILAGGPYEQFF. CDR3 in DNA: TGTGCCAGCAGCCAAGAGGGTATACTAGCGGGAGGGCCGTATGAGCAGTTCTTC. The chain joins TRBV4-2 to TRBJ2-1; 13 bases are shared with TRBD2. Trimming at V came to 0 bases and at J to 8 bases, leaving 10 bases not matched to a gene. Germline CDR1 and CDR2: LGHNA and YNFKEQ. The CDR3 consists of 18 residues.

This chain links TRBV7-2 with TRBJ2-5; 7 nucleotides match TRBD1. This CDR3 is built from 15 residues. Germline trimming cut 3 bases from V and 5 bases from J; bases unmatched to any gene: 9. Germline-derived CDR1 and CDR2 are SGHTA and FQGNSA. CDR3 amino acids: CASSLSTGVWETQYF. The CDR3, as DNA: TGTGCCAGCAGCTTGTCTACAGGGGTTTGGGAGACCCAGTACTTC.

The V and J genes are TRBV5-1 and TRBJ2-3, with 7 bases that match TRBD1. The CDR3 contains 15 residues. In germline, CDR1 is SGHRS, CDR2 YFSETQ. After removal of 0 bases from V and 3 bases from J, the junction contained 4 bases not matched to a gene. The CDR3 reads CASSLGGTDTDTQYF. CDR3 in DNA: TGCGCCAGCAGCTTGGGAGGGACAGATACAGATACGCAGTATTTT.

The rearrangement uses TRBV5-1 and TRBJ2-4, with D possibly being TRBD1 (5 bases). The V gene's germline CDR1 is SGHRS and CDR2 YFSETQ. This CDR3 comprises 14 residues. V lost 3 bases and J 3 bases, leaving 10 bases between the germline ends. The CDR3 coding sequence is TGCGCCAGCAGCTCGCAGGGTGGCAAAAACATTCAGTACTTC. Translated, it gives CASSSQGGKNIQYF. Using reference TRBV5-1 and TRBJ2-4 for the parts outside the CDR3, the full variable domain is KAGVTQTPRYLIKTRGQQVTLSCSPISGHRSVSWYQQTPGQGLQFLFEYFSETQRNKGNFPGRFSGRQFSNSRSEMNVSTLELGDSALYLCASSSQGGKNIQYFGAGTRLSVL.

In DNA form, the CDR3 reads TGTGCCAGCAGTGATCGGCGGGGGGCAGGTGAAAAACTGTTTTTT. Amino acid sequence: CASSDRRGAGEKLFF. V and J are TRBV2 and TRBJ1-4; D perhaps matches TRBD1 (6 bases). Trimming removed 3 bases from V and 7 bases from J, with 15 bases in between. The CDR3 is 15 amino acids. CDR1 and CDR2 from the germline V gene are SNHLY and FYNNEI. Using reference TRBV2 and TRBJ1-4 for the parts outside the CDR3, the full variable domain is EPEVTQTPSHQVTQMGQEVILRCVPISNHLYFYWYRQILGQKVEFLVSFYNNEISEKSEIFDDQFSVERPDGSNFTLKIRSTKLEDSAMYFCASSDRRGAGEKLFFGSGTQLSVL.

The CDR3 here is CASSPLRPTDTQYF. In nucleotides, the CDR3 is TGTGCCAGTAGCCCCCTGCGGCCCACAGATACGCAGTATTTT. The rearrangement links TRBV19 to TRBJ2-3; D is unresolved. Germline V CDR1 and CDR2: LNHDA, SQIVND (reference sequence). The CDR3 extends over 14 amino acids. Trimming removed 6 bases at V and 2 bases at J, with 12 bases between.

The V gene is TRBV5-1, the J gene TRBJ2-6; D is perhaps TRBD2 (6 bases). The CDR3 covers 16 residues. Per germline, CDR1 SGHRS and CDR2 YFSETQ. The ends were cut back, 4 bases at V and 0 bases at J, with 11 bases in the middle. The CDR3 nucleotides read TGCGCCAGCAGCGCGGGACTCTCCTCTGGGGCCAACGTCCTGACTTTC. Translation gives CASSAGLSSGANVLTF.

The genes are TRBV5-4 and TRBJ2-2, with 10 nucleotides matching TRBD1. CDR3 size: 16 residues. Germline assignment: CDR1 SGHNT and CDR2 YYREEE (reference sequence). The trim removed 4 bases at V and 4 bases at J, leaving 7 bases unmatched. The CDR3 loop is CASSPGQGRVTGELFF. The CDR3 DNA sequence: TGTGCCAGCAGCCCGGGACAGGGGAGGGTCACCGGGGAGCTGTTTTTT.

This rearrangement joins TRBV6-6 to TRBJ2-3; no clear D. The CDR3 extends over 13 amino acids. V lost 0 bases to trimming and J lost 4 bases, with 5 bases between them. In germline, CDR1 is MNHNY, CDR2 SVGAGI (reference sequence). The chain's CDR3 is CASSYSSADTQYF. The CDR3 DNA reads as TGTGCCAGCAGTTACTCGTCGGCAGATACGCAGTATTTT.

The chain couples TRBV13 to TRBJ2-2; TRBD1 matches 7 bases. The CDR3 sequence is 15 residues long. Germline CDR1 is PRHDT and CDR2 is FYEKMQ (reference sequence). J lost 6 bases, V lost 5 bases, and 9 bases had no gene match. The CDR3 loop is CASSPRTGGSGELFF. For the CDR3, the DNA is TGTGCCAGCAGCCCCCGGACAGGAGGCTCCGGGGAGCTGTTTTTT.

The chain employs TRBV11-2 and TRBJ1-2, with 8 bases fitting TRBD1. Germline lookup yields CDR1 SGHAT and CDR2 FQNNGV. The CDR3 spans 15 residues. With 3 bases clipped from V and 4 bases from J, the junction kept 7 bases outside the gene matches. CDR3 amino acids: CASSLRGQGTYGYTF. CDR3 coding DNA: TGTGCCAGCAGCTTGAGAGGACAGGGTACCTATGGCTACACCTTC.

This clone was observed a few times. The chain recombines TRBV7-2 with TRBJ2-1, with D possibly matching TRBD2 (6 bases). CDR1 is SGHTA, CDR2 FQGNSA, per germline. The CDR3 totals 16 residues. Trimming left V 6 bases short and J 2 bases short, with 17 bases between. The CDR3 protein is CASSTAGPKAYNEQFF. CDR3 DNA sequence: TGTGCCAGCAGTACCGCGGGACCTAAGGCCTACAATGAGCAGTTCTTC.

This chain connects TRBV5-8 to TRBJ2-7; possibly TRBD1 for D (6 bases). The CDR3 runs to 15 residues. The V end was cut by 0 bases, the J end by 2 bases, with 12 bases between. CDR1 and CDR2 (germline): SGHTS, YDEGEE. CDR3 nucleotide sequence: TGTGCCAGCAGCTTGGAGAGGACAGCAACCTACGAGCAGTACTTC. Residues: CASSLERTATYEQYF.

V and J are TRBV6-1 and TRBJ1-2; TRBD1 aligns across 10 bases. Trimming at V came to 1 base and at J to 8 bases, leaving 4 bases not matched to a gene. Germline V CDR1 and CDR2: MNHNS, SASEGT. The length of the CDR3 is 14 residues. Here the CDR3 DNA reads TGTGCCAGCAGTGAAGACGGGACAGGGGTGGGCTACACCTTC. Its protein product is CASSEDGTGVGYTF.

The J gene is TRBJ2-3, the V gene TRBV6-5, with D tentatively TRBD2 (5 bases). CDR3 length: 15 residues. V lost 7 bases and J 0 bases, leaving 14 bases between the germline ends. Germline V CDR1 and CDR2: MNHEY, SVGAGI. CDR3 nucleotide sequence: TGTGCCAGCACCTTAAGCGGTTCTAGCACAGATACGCAGTATTTT. Translated, it gives CASTLSGSSTDTQYF.

Comments on this clone: A junction end diverges from the germline sequence, so it may reflect a read error. The rearrangement uses TRBV16 and TRBJ1-1; maybe TRBD1 (5 bases). CDR1 and CDR2 from the germline V gene are KGHSY and FQNENV. The CDR3 runs to 10 residues. CDR3 sequence reads: CASIRGVPHF. The CDR3 region has the DNA TGTGCCAGCATCCGGGGGGTGCCCCACTTT.

The chain recombines TRBV6-2 or TRBV6-3 with TRBJ1-2; D remains ambiguous. Trimming stripped 0 bases from V and 5 bases from J, with 10 bases between. Germline V gene data show CDR1 as MNHEY and CDR2 as SVGEGT. The CDR3 covers 14 residues. The CDR3 spells CASSYSRGIYGYTF. In DNA, the CDR3 is TGTGCCAGCAGTTACTCTCGAGGAATATATGGCTACACCTTC.

The rearrangement uses TRBV4-2 and TRBJ2-7, with D possibly matching TRBD2 (6 bases). This CDR3 is 14 amino acids long. CDR1 and CDR2 (germline): LGHNA, YNFKEQ. The germline V and J ends were trimmed by 4 bases and 4 bases, with 14 bases remaining between them. This CDR3 is CASSPRGLPYEQYF. The CDR3 DNA is TGTGCCAGCAGCCCCCGGGGGTTGCCGTACGAGCAGTACTTC.

This clone has more than one count but fewer than ten. The chain uses TRBV28 and TRBJ1-2; tentatively, D is TRBD1 (6 bases). V was clipped by 5 bases and J by 0 bases, with 25 bases between them. The germline CDR1 and CDR2 sequences are MDHEN and SYDVKM. CDR3 length equals 19 residues. CDR3: CASSPSFIQGPSSNYGYTF. CDR3 nucleotide sequence: TGTGCCAGCAGTCCCTCCTTCATACAGGGTCCCTCTTCTAACTATGGCTACACCTTC.

CDR3 sequence: CASSVDSPRKDEQYF. The CDR3 DNA reads TGCGCCAGCAGCGTGGACTCCCCCAGGAAGGACGAGCAGTACTTC. The chain has TRBV5-1 and TRBJ2-7; TRBD2 might be the D (5 bases). Trimming removed 4 bases from V and 5 bases from J, with 19 bases in between. CDR3 length equals 15 residues. Looked up from germline, CDR1 is SGHRS and CDR2 is YFSETQ. The variable domain in full, with the rest retrieved from reference TRBV5-1 and TRBJ2-7, is KAGVTQTPRYLIKTRGQQVTLSCSPISGHRSVSWYQQTPGQGLQFLFEYFSETQRNKGNFPGRFSGRQFSNSRSEMNVSTLELGDSALYLCASSVDSPRKDEQYFGPGTRLTVT.

The chain links TRBV5-1 to TRBJ2-5; TRBD2 aligns across 8 bases. The CDR3 totals 15 residues. V lost 4 bases and J lost 3; bases outside the gene matches: 8. Germline values: CDR1 SGHRS, CDR2 YFSETQ. CDR3 region: CASSPQAGGKETQYF. For the CDR3, the DNA is TGCGCCAGCAGCCCACAGGCGGGGGGCAAAGAGACCCAGTACTTC.

V gene TRBV23-1 combines with J gene TRBJ2-3; tentative D call: TRBD2 (5 bases). TRBV23-1 is an ORF; its function is uncertain. The ends were cut back, 7 bases at V and 6 bases at J, with 8 bases in the middle. CDR3 length equals 11 residues. In DNA, the CDR3 is TGCGCCAGCACTAGGGAGGATACGCAGTATTTT. Translation: CASTREDTQYF.

This chain joins TRBV10-3 and TRBJ1-3; D is ambiguous. The CDR3 runs 15 residues. In germline, CDR1 is ENHRY, CDR2 SYGVKD. Trimming pared 0 bases from V and 0 bases from J, leaving 6 bases between. The CDR3 sequence: CAISESGSSGNTIYF. The CDR3 DNA sequence: TGTGCCATCAGTGAGTCGGGGAGCTCTGGAAACACCATATATTTT.